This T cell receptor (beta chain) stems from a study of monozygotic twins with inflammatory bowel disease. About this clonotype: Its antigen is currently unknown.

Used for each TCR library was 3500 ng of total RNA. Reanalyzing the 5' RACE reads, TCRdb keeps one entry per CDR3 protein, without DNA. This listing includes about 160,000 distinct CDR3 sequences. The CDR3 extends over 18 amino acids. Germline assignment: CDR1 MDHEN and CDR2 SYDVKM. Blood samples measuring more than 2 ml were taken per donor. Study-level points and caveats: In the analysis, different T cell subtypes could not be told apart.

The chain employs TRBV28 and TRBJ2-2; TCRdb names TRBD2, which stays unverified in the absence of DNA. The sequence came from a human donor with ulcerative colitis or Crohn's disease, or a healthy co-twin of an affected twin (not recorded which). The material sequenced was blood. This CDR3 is CASSLFSLLARNTGELFF. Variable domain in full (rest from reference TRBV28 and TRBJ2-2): DVKVTQSSRYLVKRTGEKVFLECVQDMDHENMFWYRQDPGLGLRLIYFSYDVKMKEKGDIPEGYSVSREKKERFSLILESASTNQTSMYLCASSLFSLLARNTGELFFGEGSRLTVL.